The 31 T cell receptor beta chains in this list originate from one sample, sequenced in a study of cytomegalovirus exposure and HLA in healthy donors. Profiled with immunoSEQ multiplex PCR; TCRdb holds only in-frame clones, not every one. The top ten clones hold approximately 15% of a sample with around 190,000 clones, 85% of them seen once. Material for sequencing was PBMCs. The receptors here all came from a man between 18 and 35 years old in good health and CMV-seropositive.

The V gene is TRBV7-2, the J gene TRBJ2-2, with 7 positions matching TRBD1. The germline V gene has CDR1 SGHTA and CDR2 FQGNSA. This CDR3 contains 15 residues. V lost 5 bases, J lost 0 bases, and 3 bases stayed unmatched. The CDR3 region is CASSRGTANTGELFF. CDR3 DNA sequence: TGTGCCAGCAGCAGAGGGACAGCGAACACCGGGGAGCTGTTTTTT.

This chain connects TRBV19 to TRBJ2-7; 14 bases agree with TRBD2. CDR3 length: 16 amino acids. Unmatched junction bases numbered 13, after V lost 8 bases and J lost 7 bases. Per the germline V gene, CDR1 is LNHDA and CDR2 is SQIVND (reference sequence). The CDR3 nucleotides read TGTGCCAGTCACGGGACTAGCGGGAGAGGAGTCAGGGAGCAGTACTTC. This encodes CASHGTSGRGVREQYF.

J is TRBJ2-5 and V is TRBV5-6; D unresolved. Germline V gene lookup returns CDR1 SGHDT and CDR2 YYEEEE. The CDR3 runs 13 residues. V was clipped by 0 bases and J by 3 bases, with 6 bases between them. CDR3 protein: CASSLVAEETQYF. The CDR3 DNA sequence: TGTGCCAGCAGCTTGGTGGCAGAAGAGACCCAGTACTTC. Using reference TRBV5-6 and TRBJ2-5 for the parts outside the CDR3, the full variable domain is DAGVTQSPTHLIKTRGQQVTLRCSPKSGHDTVSWYQQALGQGPQFIFQYYEEEERQRGNFPDRFSGHQFPNYSSELNVNALLLGDSALYLCASSLVAEETQYFGPGTRLLVL.

J is TRBJ1-1 and V is TRBV4-2; a weak D match, TRBD1 (6 bases). V was cut by 1 base and J by 4 bases, with 13 bases left in between. Germline V gene data show CDR1 as LGHNA and CDR2 as YNFKEQ. This CDR3 has 15 residues. CDR3 DNA sequence: TGTGCCAGCAGCCAAGGAGGGGGGGAGGGCACTGAAGCTTTCTTT. The encoded protein is CASSQGGGEGTEAFF.

The chain is built from TRBV28 and TRBJ1-5, with 7 bases identical to TRBD1. CDR3 size: 14 residues. Trimming removed 8 bases from V and 3 bases from J; junction bases left unmatched: 7. Per germline, CDR1 MDHEN and CDR2 SYDVKM. The CDR3 DNA reads as TGTGCCAGCTGCGCAGGGGGGACCAATCAGCCCCAGCATTTT. As protein: CASCAGGTNQPQHF. Based on the CDR3 plus reference TRBV28 and TRBJ1-5, the full variable domain is DVKVTQSSRYLVKRTGEKVFLECVQDMDHENMFWYRQDPGLGLRLIYFSYDVKMKEKGDIPEGYSVSREKKERFSLILESASTNQTSMYLCASCAGGTNQPQHFGDGTRLSIL.

This sequence joins TRBV11-2 and TRBJ2-1, with D maybe TRBD2 (7 bases). Germline lookup yields CDR1 SGHAT and CDR2 FQNNGV. V was pared by 5 bases and J by 7 bases, with 24 bases between. This CDR3 comprises 17 residues. CDR3 loop: CASSRGGGLARGNEQFF. DNA for the CDR3: TGTGCCAGCAGCCGTGGGGGGGGCCTAGCCCGAGGGAATGAGCAGTTCTTC.

The chain is built from TRBV28 and TRBJ1-6, with a weak D call TRBD1 (5 bases). Trimming removed 2 bases from V and 8 bases from J, with 10 bases in between. This CDR3 contains 14 residues. Germline values: CDR1 MDHEN, CDR2 SYDVKM. CDR3 sequence reads: CASSLARVDSPLHF. The CDR3, as DNA: TGTGCCAGCAGTTTAGCCAGGGTCGATTCACCCCTCCACTTT.

CDR3 DNA: TGTGCCAGCAGCACAACTAGCGGGAGTACTATAAATGAGCAGTTCTTC. This translates into CASSTTSGSTINEQFF. This chain connects TRBV11-3 to TRBJ2-1, with TRBD2 matching 11 bases. Germline CDR1 and CDR2: SGHNT and YENEEA. The CDR3 length is 16 residues. With V trimmed by 5 bases and J by 7 bases, 10 bases remained unmatched.

The chain uses TRBV29-1 and TRBJ1-5; D perhaps matches TRBD1 (6 bases). V lost 5 bases, J lost 4 bases, and 15 bases lay in between. CDR3 length equals 14 residues. From germline, CDR1 is SQVTM and CDR2 ANQGSEA. The CDR3 DNA sequence: TGCAGCGTTTCCGTACAGGGTGTTAATCAGCCCCAGCATTTT. This translates into CSVSVQGVNQPQHF.

The chain couples TRBV6-5 to TRBJ2-7, with D tentatively TRBD2 (5 bases). The CDR3 spans 15 residues. Germline V CDR1 and CDR2: MNHEY, SVGAGI. The V end was cut by 0 bases, the J end by 4 bases, with 13 bases between. The CDR3 nucleotides are TGTGCCAGCAGTTACTCCGCGACTATCTCTTACGAGCAGTACTTC. Its protein product is CASSYSATISYEQYF.

Details on this clone: This sample includes further DNA sequences coding for the same CDR3. This rearrangement joins TRBV9 to TRBJ2-3; 8 bases agree with TRBD2. CDR3 length: 15 amino acids. Germline loops: CDR1 SGDLS, CDR2 YYNGEE. J gave up 3 bases and V 0 bases, and 3 bases lay outside the gene matches. CDR3 nucleotides: TGTGCCAGCAGCGTAGCCAGCGGGGGTACAGATACGCAGTATTTT. Protein: CASSVASGGTDTQYF.

This clone was seen only once. The genes are TRBV7-8 and TRBJ2-7; 10 bases fit TRBD1. Losses at the gene ends were 5 bases for V and 0 bases for J; bases not matched to a gene: 7. In germline, CDR1 is SGHVS, CDR2 FQNEAQ. This CDR3 comprises 16 residues. The CDR3 protein is CASSAGRDRGSYEQYF. CDR3 sequence (DNA): TGTGCCAGCAGCGCGGGCCGGGACAGGGGCTCCTACGAGCAGTACTTC.

This sequence joins TRBV2 and TRBJ1-2; D ambiguous. V lost 1 base to trimming and J lost 0 bases, with 15 bases between them. The CDR3 is made up of 17 amino acids. The germline CDR1 and CDR2 sequences are SNHLY and FYNNEI. The CDR3 nucleotides are TGTGCCAGCAGTGAAGGGATCGGGAGGGCAGCTAACTATGGCTACACCTTC. Amino acid sequence: CASSEGIGRAANYGYTF.

The rearrangement uses TRBV5-4 and TRBJ2-1; 8 bases are shared with TRBD2. The CDR3 runs 17 residues. Germline V lookup: CDR1 SGHNT, CDR2 YYREEE (reference sequence). V lost 4 bases and J lost 6; bases outside the gene matches: 15. For the CDR3, the DNA is TGTGCCAGCAGCCTTAGCGGGACAAGCATAGCCGGCAATGAGCAGTTCTTC. Residues: CASSLSGTSIAGNEQFF.

V usage is TRBV15 and J usage is TRBJ1-1, with D maybe TRBD1 (6 bases). This CDR3 is built from 15 residues. Germline CDR1 reads LNHNV; CDR2 reads YYDKDF (reference sequence). V was shortened by 2 bases and J by 1 base, with 11 bases between the two germline ends. CDR3 region: CATSRRDTGNTEAFF. CDR3 in DNA: TGTGCCACCAGCAGAAGGGACACCGGGAACACTGAAGCTTTCTTT. The entire variable domain, with the rest obtained from reference TRBV15 and TRBJ1-1, is as follows: DAMVIQNPRYQVTQFGKPVTLSCSQTLNHNVMYWYQQKSSQAPKLLFHYYDKDFNNEADTPDNFQSRRPNTSFCFLDIRSPGLGDTAMYLCATSRRDTGNTEAFFGQGTRLTVV.

This rearrangement joins TRBV27 to TRBJ2-1, with 9 bases matching TRBD2. V was pared by 5 bases and J by 7 bases, with 9 bases of the junction left unmatched. Germline loops: CDR1 MNHEY, CDR2 SMNVEV (reference sequence). There are 15 residues in the CDR3. CDR3 nucleotide sequence: TGTGCCAGCAGTCGCCCAGGCGGGGGGGGAAATGAGCAGTTCTTC. Translating gives CASSRPGGGGNEQFF.

This clone was recorded only once. The V and J genes are TRBV7-2 and TRBJ1-3; 9 nucleotides agree with TRBD1. Trimming removed 1 base from V and 3 bases from J; junction bases left unmatched: 4. Germline V gene data show CDR1 as SGHTA and CDR2 as FQGNSA. CDR3 length: 16 amino acids. The CDR3 DNA follows: TGTGCCAGCAGCTTAGATGGGACAGGGATTGGAAACACCATATATTTT. Residues: CASSLDGTGIGNTIYF.

The J gene is TRBJ2-5, the V gene TRBV2; TRBD2 matches 10 bases. The CDR3 runs 15 residues. V lost 6 bases, J lost 5 bases, and 9 bases stayed unmatched. Germline V gene lookup returns CDR1 SNHLY and CDR2 FYNNEI. CDR3 sequence: CASRVASGSQETQYF. In DNA form, the CDR3 reads TGTGCCAGCAGAGTAGCTAGCGGGAGTCAGGAGACCCAGTACTTC.

The V call is TRBV5-1, the J call TRBJ2-1, with 8 positions matching TRBD1. CDR3 length equals 15 residues. After removal of 3 bases from V and 4 bases from J, the junction contained 6 bases not matched to a gene. Germline V gives CDR1 SGHRS, CDR2 YFSETQ. This chain's CDR3 is CASSSGQATYNEQFF. The CDR3 DNA follows: TGCGCCAGCAGCTCGGGACAGGCGACGTACAATGAGCAGTTCTTC.

The sample holds a few counts of this clone. Other DNA sequences within the sample encode an identical CDR3. V usage is TRBV29-1 and J usage is TRBJ2-7, with D uncertain. V was shortened by 3 bases and J by 0 bases, with 6 bases between the two germline ends. The length of the CDR3 is 12 residues. Germline CDR1 is SQVTM and CDR2 is ANQGSEA. The CDR3 region has the DNA TGCAGCGTTGAGACGGGCTCCTACGAGCAGTACTTC. Translation: CSVETGSYEQYF.

The chain couples TRBV7-2 to TRBJ2-3; tentative D call: TRBD2 (7 bases). CDR1 and CDR2 from the germline V gene are SGHTA and FQGNSA. V lost 1 base and J 1 base, leaving 21 bases between the germline ends. The CDR3 consists of 19 residues. The CDR3 DNA reads as TGTGCCAGCAGCTTAGGGTTTTGGCGGGGGCCCCAAGGCACAGATACGCAGTATTTT. As protein: CASSLGFWRGPQGTDTQYF.

This clone has a handful of counts. The V and J genes are TRBV10-3 and TRBJ1-2; a possible D gene is TRBD1 (5 bases). This CDR3 region has 12 residues. CDR1 and CDR2 from the germline V gene are ENHRY and SYGVKD. Trimming took 3 bases from V and 8 from J, leaving 10 bases between them. CDR3 bases: TGTGCCATCAGTGAATCGACAGCAGGCTACACCTTC. Protein: CAISESTAGYTF.

The genes are TRBV5-1 and TRBJ2-5; 7 nucleotides line up with TRBD2. The CDR3 extends over 17 amino acids. Germline trimming cut 2 bases from V and 4 bases from J; bases unmatched to any gene: 14. CDR1 and CDR2 (germline): SGHRS, YFSETQ. CDR3 DNA sequence: TGCGCCAGCAGCTTCGGGGGGTTACCAGGGTCGGGAGAGACCCAGTACTTC. Its translation is CASSFGGLPGSGETQYF. Using reference TRBV5-1 and TRBJ2-5 for the parts outside the CDR3, the full variable domain is KAGVTQTPRYLIKTRGQQVTLSCSPISGHRSVSWYQQTPGQGLQFLFEYFSETQRNKGNFPGRFSGRQFSNSRSEMNVSTLELGDSALYLCASSFGGLPGSGETQYFGPGTRLLVL.

This clone was counted between two and nine times. The gene calls are TRBV2 and TRBJ1-4, with D hard to call. V gave up 6 bases and J gave up 6 bases, with 5 bases separating them. Per the germline V gene, CDR1 is SNHLY and CDR2 is FYNNEI. The CDR3 extends over 11 amino acids. CDR3 sequence: CASSLYEKLFF. As DNA, the CDR3 is TGTGCCAGCAGCCTCTATGAAAAACTGTTTTTT.

V and J are TRBV7-9 and TRBJ2-7; D call uncertain. The CDR3 runs 13 residues. Trimming cost V 1 base and J 6 bases, with 10 bases left between them. Germline V lookup: CDR1 SEHNR, CDR2 FQNEAQ (reference sequence). CDR3 coding DNA: TGTGCCAGCAGCTTAGGCGGAACCCCCGAGCAGTACTTC. Translation gives CASSLGGTPEQYF.

This clone occurred a few times. V gene TRBV30 combines with J gene TRBJ2-2, with 7 bases identical to TRBD1. The CDR3 totals 16 residues. With 0 bases clipped from V and 0 bases from J, the junction kept 4 bases outside the gene matches. The germline gives CDR1 GTSNPN, CDR2 SVGIG (reference sequence). The CDR3 here is CAWSVAGTANTGELFF. For the CDR3, the DNA is TGTGCCTGGAGTGTAGCCGGGACAGCGAACACCGGGGAGCTGTTTTTT.

For the CDR3, the DNA is TGTGCAAGTCGCTATCCGGGTGCAAACAATGAGCAGTTCTTC. Protein sequence: CASRYPGANNEQFF. The chain uses TRBV12-2 and TRBJ2-1; no DNA check was done on the table's D call, TRBD2. TRBV12-2 is marked as a pseudogene. The CDR3 has 14 residues.

This chain links TRBV7-9 with TRBJ2-1; D possibly corresponds to TRBD2 (5 bases). Trimming took 2 bases from V and 5 from J, leaving 10 bases between them. Germline V lookup: CDR1 SEHNR, CDR2 FQNEAQ (reference sequence). CDR3 length equals 14 residues. CDR3 sequence: CASSLPGLNNEQFF. The DNA of the CDR3 is TGTGCCAGCAGCTTACCCGGACTGAACAATGAGCAGTTCTTC.

This clone came up once. CDR3 nucleotides: TGTGCCAGCAGCGAGCTCGGGCGGGAGAGAGATACGCAGTATTTT. Translating it yields CASSELGRERDTQYF. The V call is TRBV14, the J call TRBJ2-3; 7 bases agree with TRBD2. V dropped 5 bases and J dropped 5; count of bases not matched to a gene: 10. Germline-derived CDR1 and CDR2 are SGHDN and FVKESK. The CDR3 is 15 residues long.

Turning to this clone: The identical CDR3 is also encoded by other nucleotide sequences in the sample. The J gene is TRBJ1-2, the V gene TRBV27; 8 bases fit TRBD1. After removal of 0 bases from V and 4 bases from J, the junction contained 1 base not matched to a gene. Germline V CDR1 and CDR2: MNHEY, SMNVEV (reference sequence). There are 14 residues in the CDR3. The CDR3 protein is CASSLSGTGYGYTF. CDR3 coding DNA: TGTGCCAGCAGTTTATCGGGGACAGGCTATGGCTACACCTTC.

This clone was recorded only once. The rearrangement links TRBV4-1 to TRBJ1-5; 8 positions agree with TRBD1. V was pared by 0 bases and J by 6 bases, with 19 bases of the junction left unmatched. Germline V gene lookup returns CDR1 MGHRA and CDR2 YSYEKL. The CDR3 runs to 20 residues. The CDR3 sequence is CASSQDISDYRGEIGQPQHF. CDR3 DNA sequence: TGCGCCAGCAGCCAAGATATTTCGGACTACAGGGGGGAAATAGGTCAGCCCCAGCATTTT.